What follows is one T cell receptor beta chain and its context. Its specificity is unknown. Produced via immunoSEQ multiplex PCR; TCRdb's table is partial and in-frame only. Of tens of thousands of clones in the sample, around 90% were seen once. The sample comes from a study of OX40 agonist ivuxolimab in advanced cancers. Study-wide background: Among those treated, three patients had partial responses, one with hepatocellular carcinoma and two with cutaneous melanoma. Findings and caveats of the study: Low normalized T-cell clonal expansion was additionally recorded for some nonresponders.

The CDR3 spans 19 residues. The germline V gene encodes CDR1 SGHRS and CDR2 YFSETQ. The trim removed 4 bases at V and 3 bases at J, leaving 10 bases unmatched. The study sampled blood at baseline, cycle 4 day 1, and cycle 7 day 1. The origin of this receptor is an adult with an advanced solid tumor such as melanoma, head and neck, liver or kidney cancer. The chain carries TRBV5-1 and TRBJ2-2, with TRBD2 matching over 15 bases. Sequencing was performed on CD4+ or CD8+ T cells sorted from blood, taken in a trial of the OX40 agonist ivuxolimab. CDR3 residues: CASSPRTSGRVGDTGELFF. CDR3 nucleotides: TGCGCCAGCAGCCCCCGGACTAGCGGGAGGGTTGGTGACACCGGGGAGCTGTTTTTT.